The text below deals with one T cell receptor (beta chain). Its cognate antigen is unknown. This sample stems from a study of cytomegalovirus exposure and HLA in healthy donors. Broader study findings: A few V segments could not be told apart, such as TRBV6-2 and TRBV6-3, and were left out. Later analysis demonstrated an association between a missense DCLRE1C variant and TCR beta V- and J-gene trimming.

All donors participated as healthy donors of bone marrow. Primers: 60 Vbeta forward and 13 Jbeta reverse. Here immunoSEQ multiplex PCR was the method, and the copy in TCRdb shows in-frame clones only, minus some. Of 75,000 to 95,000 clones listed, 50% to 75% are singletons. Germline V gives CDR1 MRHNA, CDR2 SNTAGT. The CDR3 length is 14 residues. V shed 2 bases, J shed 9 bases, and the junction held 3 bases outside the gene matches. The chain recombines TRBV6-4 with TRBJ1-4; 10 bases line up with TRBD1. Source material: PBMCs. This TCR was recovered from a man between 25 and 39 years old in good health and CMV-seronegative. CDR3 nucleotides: TGTGCCAGCAGTGACGGGACAGGGGAGCAAAAACTGTTTTTT. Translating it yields CASSDGTGEQKLFF.